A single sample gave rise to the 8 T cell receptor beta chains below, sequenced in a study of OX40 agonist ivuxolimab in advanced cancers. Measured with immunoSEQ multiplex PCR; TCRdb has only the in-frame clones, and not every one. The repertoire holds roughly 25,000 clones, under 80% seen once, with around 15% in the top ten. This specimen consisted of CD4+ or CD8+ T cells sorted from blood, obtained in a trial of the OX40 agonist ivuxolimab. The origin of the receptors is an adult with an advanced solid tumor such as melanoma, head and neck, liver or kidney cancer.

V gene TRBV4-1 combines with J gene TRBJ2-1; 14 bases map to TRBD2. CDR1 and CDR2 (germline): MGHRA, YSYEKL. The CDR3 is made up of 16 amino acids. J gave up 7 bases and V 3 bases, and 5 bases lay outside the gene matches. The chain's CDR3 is CASSHLGTSGGNEQFF. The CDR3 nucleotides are TGCGCCAGCAGCCATCTGGGGACTAGCGGGGGTAATGAGCAGTTCTTC.

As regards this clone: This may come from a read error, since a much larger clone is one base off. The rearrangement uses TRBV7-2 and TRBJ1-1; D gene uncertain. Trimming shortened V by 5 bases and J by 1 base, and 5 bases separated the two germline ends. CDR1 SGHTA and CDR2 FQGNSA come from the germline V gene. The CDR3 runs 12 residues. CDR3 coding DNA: TGTGCCAGCAGCCCTCGGAACACTGAAGCTTTCTTT. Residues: CASSPRNTEAFF. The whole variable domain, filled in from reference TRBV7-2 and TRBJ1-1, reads GAGVSQSPSNKVTEKGKDVELRCDPISGHTALYWYRQSLGQGLEFLIYFQGNSAPDKSGLPSDRFSAERTGGSVSTLTIQRTQQEDSAVYLCASSPRNTEAFFGQGTRLTVV.

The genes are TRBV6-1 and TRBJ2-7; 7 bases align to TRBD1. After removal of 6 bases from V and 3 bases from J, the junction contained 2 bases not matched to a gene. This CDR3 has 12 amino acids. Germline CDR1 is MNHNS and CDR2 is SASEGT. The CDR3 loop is CASSDRDYEQYF. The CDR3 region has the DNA TGTGCCAGCAGCGACAGGGACTACGAGCAGTACTTC.

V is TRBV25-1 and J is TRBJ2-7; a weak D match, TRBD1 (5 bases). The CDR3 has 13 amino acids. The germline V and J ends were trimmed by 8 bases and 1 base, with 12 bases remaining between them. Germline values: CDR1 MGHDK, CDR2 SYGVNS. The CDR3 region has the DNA TGTGCCAGCGGGCAGGGTTTATCCTACGAGCAGTACTTC. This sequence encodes CASGQGLSYEQYF.

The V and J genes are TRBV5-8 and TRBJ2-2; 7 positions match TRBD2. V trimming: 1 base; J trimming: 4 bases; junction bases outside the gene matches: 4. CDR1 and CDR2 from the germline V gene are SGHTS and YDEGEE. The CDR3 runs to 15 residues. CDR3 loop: CASSLTSGGTGELFF. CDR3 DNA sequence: TGTGCCAGCAGCTTGACCTCGGGGGGCACCGGGGAGCTGTTTTTT.

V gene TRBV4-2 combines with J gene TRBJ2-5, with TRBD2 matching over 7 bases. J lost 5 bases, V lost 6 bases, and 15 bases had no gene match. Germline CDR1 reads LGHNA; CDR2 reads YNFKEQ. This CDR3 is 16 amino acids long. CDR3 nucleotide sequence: TGTGCCAGCAGTCCCTGGAGGTTGTGGGGGGGGGAGACCCAGTACTTC. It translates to CASSPWRLWGGETQYF.

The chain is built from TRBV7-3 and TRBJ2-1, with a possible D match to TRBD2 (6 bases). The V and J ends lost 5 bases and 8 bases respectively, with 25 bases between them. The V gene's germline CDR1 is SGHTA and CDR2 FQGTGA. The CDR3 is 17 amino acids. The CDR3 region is CASSPRLATRVFYEQFF. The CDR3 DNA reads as TGTGCCAGCAGCCCACGTCTCGCGACTAGAGTCTTCTATGAGCAGTTCTTC.

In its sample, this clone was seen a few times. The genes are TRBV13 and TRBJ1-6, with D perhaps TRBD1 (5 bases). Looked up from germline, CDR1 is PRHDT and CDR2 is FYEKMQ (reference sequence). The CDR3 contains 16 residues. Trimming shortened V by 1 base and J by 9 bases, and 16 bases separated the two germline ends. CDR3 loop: CASSLDAGPGSSPLHF. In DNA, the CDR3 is TGTGCCAGCAGCTTAGACGCAGGGCCTGGTAGTTCACCCCTCCACTTT.